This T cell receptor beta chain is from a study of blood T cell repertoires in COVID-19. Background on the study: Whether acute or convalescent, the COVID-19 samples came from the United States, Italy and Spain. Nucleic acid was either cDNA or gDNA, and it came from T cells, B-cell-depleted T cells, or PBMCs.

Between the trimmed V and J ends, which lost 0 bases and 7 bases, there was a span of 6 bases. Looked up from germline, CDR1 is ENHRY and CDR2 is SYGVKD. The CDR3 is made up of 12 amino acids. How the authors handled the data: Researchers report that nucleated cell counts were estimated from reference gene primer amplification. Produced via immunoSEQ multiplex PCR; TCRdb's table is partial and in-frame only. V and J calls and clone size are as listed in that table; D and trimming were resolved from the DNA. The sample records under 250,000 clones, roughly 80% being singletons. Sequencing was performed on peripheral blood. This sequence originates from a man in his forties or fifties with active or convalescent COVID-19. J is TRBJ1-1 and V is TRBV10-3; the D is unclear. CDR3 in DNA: TGTGCCATCAGTGAGTCGGAGGGTGAAGCTTTCTTT. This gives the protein CAISESEGEAFF.